This passage covers 18 T cell receptor beta chains from one sample sequenced in a study of blood T cell repertoires in COVID-19. The table came from immunoSEQ multiplex PCR; TCRdb's copy has only in-frame clones and leaves some out. The data hold about 200,000 clones, with more than 85% observed a single time. Sequencing used peripheral blood. The receptors derive from a man in his 60s with acute or convalescent COVID-19.

The chain uses TRBV7-9 and TRBJ2-5; D gene ambiguous. The CDR3 contains 12 residues. Trimming stripped 3 bases from V and 2 bases from J, with 4 bases between. CDR1 and CDR2 from the germline V gene are SEHNR and FQNEAQ (reference sequence). The CDR3 protein is CASSFLQETQYF. CDR3 bases: TGTGCCAGCAGCTTCCTACAAGAGACCCAGTACTTC.

This chain uses TRBV5-8 with TRBJ2-7, with a weak D call TRBD2 (5 bases). The CDR3 is made up of 12 amino acids. Germline V lookup: CDR1 SGHTS, CDR2 YDEGEE. The V end lost 1 base, the J end lost 4 bases, and 6 bases lay between the germline ends. CDR3 region: CASSLRGYEQYF. CDR3 nucleotides: TGTGCCAGCAGCTTGCGGGGTTACGAGCAGTACTTC.

The chain couples TRBV5-1 to TRBJ2-2; 13 bases fit TRBD2. V trimming: 4 bases; J trimming: 6 bases; junction bases outside the gene matches: 3. The CDR3 length is 15 residues. Germline CDR1 SGHRS, CDR2 YFSETQ. The CDR3 region has the DNA TGCGCCAGCAGCCGACTAGCGGGGGGCGCCGGGGAGCTGTTTTTT. It specifies CASSRLAGGAGELFF.

CDR3 sequence reads: CASRPGGPEKLFF. CDR3 in DNA: TGTGCCAGCAGACCGGGGGGCCCTGAAAAACTGTTTTTT. The rearrangement joins TRBV28 to TRBJ1-4, with D maybe TRBD1 (6 bases). This CDR3 spans 13 amino acids. Trimming stripped 6 bases from V and 7 bases from J, with 12 bases between. Looked up from germline, CDR1 is MDHEN and CDR2 is SYDVKM.

This clone has more than one count but fewer than ten. The V and J genes are TRBV4-2 and TRBJ2-2; a weak D match, TRBD2 (5 bases). There are 17 residues in the CDR3. Per the germline V gene, CDR1 is LGHNA and CDR2 is YNFKEQ. The germline V and J ends were trimmed by 0 bases and 1 base, with 12 bases remaining between them. This chain's CDR3 is CASSQDKGGRNTGELFF. CDR3 in DNA: TGTGCCAGCAGCCAAGATAAGGGCGGGCGGAACACCGGGGAGCTGTTTTTT.

The chain uses TRBV11-2 and TRBJ1-6; maybe TRBD1 (6 bases). Germline V gives CDR1 SGHAT, CDR2 FQNNGV. The CDR3 runs 16 residues. The V end was cut by 0 bases, the J end by 2 bases, with 8 bases between. As DNA, the CDR3 is TGTGCCAGCAGCTTAGATGGGGGCGCCTATAATTCACCCCTCCACTTT. It encodes CASSLDGGAYNSPLHF. Full variable domain (remainder filled in from reference TRBV11-2 and TRBJ1-6): EAGVAQSPRYKIIEKRQSVAFWCNPISGHATLYWYQQILGQGPKLLIQFQNNGVVDDSQLPKDRFSAERLKGVDSTLKIQPAKLEDSAVYLCASSLDGGAYNSPLHFGNGTRLTVT.

The chain is built from TRBV9 and TRBJ1-2, with TRBD1 matching over 10 bases. After removal of 4 bases from V and 7 bases from J, the junction contained 10 bases not matched to a gene. This CDR3 comprises 15 residues. Germline-derived CDR1 and CDR2 are SGDLS and YYNGEE. CDR3 DNA: TGTGCCAGCAGCAGCGTAGGGACAGGGGTCCGTGGCTACACCTTC. Protein sequence: CASSSVGTGVRGYTF. Looking up the rest from reference TRBV9 and TRBJ1-2 gives the full variable domain: DSGVTQTPKHLITATGQRVTLRCSPRSGDLSVYWYQQSLDQGLQFLIQYYNGEERAKGNILERFSAQQFPDLHSELNLSSLELGDSALYFCASSSVGTGVRGYTFGSGTRLTVV.

The chain is built from TRBV11-3 and TRBJ2-1; D may be TRBD1 (6 bases). This CDR3 has 17 amino acids. Between the trimmed V and J ends, which lost 0 bases and 5 bases, there was a span of 17 bases. Germline values: CDR1 SGHNT, CDR2 YENEEA. CDR3 sequence: CASSLEGGRGWHNEQFF. The DNA for the CDR3 is TGTGCCAGCAGCTTAGAGGGTGGCAGGGGTTGGCACAATGAGCAGTTCTTC.

The rearrangement joins TRBV18 to TRBJ1-1; D ambiguous. The CDR3 loop spans 15 amino acids. Germline lookup yields CDR1 KGHSH and CDR2 LQKENI. Trimming stripped 5 bases from V and 1 base from J, with 14 bases between. CDR3 nucleotide sequence: TGTGCCAGCTCAACGGGGAAGATACCGAACACTGAAGCTTTCTTT. It yields the protein CASSTGKIPNTEAFF.

The V call is TRBV5-1, the J call TRBJ1-3; 7 bases agree with TRBD1. V lost 0 bases, J lost 7 bases, and 1 base stayed unmatched. This CDR3 comprises 13 residues. The germline V gene has CDR1 SGHRS and CDR2 YFSETQ. CDR3 sequence: CASSLGDSNTIYF. CDR3 DNA: TGCGCCAGCAGCTTGGGGGACAGTAACACCATATATTTT.

The rearrangement uses TRBV21-1 and TRBJ2-1; the table's D call, TRBD2, was not checked against the DNA. TRBV21-1 is a listed pseudogene. This CDR3 comprises 14 residues. The CDR3: CASSYPVENTEQFF. The CDR3 DNA reads as TGTGCCAGCAGCTACCCGGTGGAGAACACTGAGCAGTTCTTC.

V gene TRBV9 combines with J gene TRBJ1-2, with D tentatively TRBD1 (6 bases). The germline V gene encodes CDR1 SGDLS and CDR2 YYNGEE. The CDR3 totals 16 residues. V lost 0 bases, J lost 8 bases, and 20 bases lay in between. CDR3 DNA sequence: TGTGCCAGCAGCGTAGGCTCAACGGACAGCGCAGAGGGCTACACCTTC. Its translation is CASSVGSTDSAEGYTF.

The V call is TRBV6-5, the J call TRBJ2-5; a weak D match, TRBD2 (7 bases). CDR1 and CDR2 (germline): MNHEY, SVGAGI. The V end was cut by 2 bases, the J end by 4 bases, with 11 bases between. CDR3 length: 14 residues. CDR3 bases: TGTGCCAGCAGTTACAGAGGGGGGGGAGAGACCCAGTACTTC. As protein: CASSYRGGGETQYF.

This chain uses TRBV9 with TRBJ2-3; TRBD2 matches 9 bases. This CDR3 is built from 16 residues. The V segment lost 0 bases and the J segment 4 bases; nucleotides outside the gene matches: 6. Germline CDR1 reads SGDLS; CDR2 reads YYNGEE. CDR3 amino acids: CASSVGPAGGSDTQYF. CDR3 in DNA: TGTGCCAGCAGCGTAGGACCAGCGGGGGGCTCAGATACGCAGTATTTT.

The chain joins TRBV28 to TRBJ1-2; possible D gene TRBD1, 6 bases. V dropped 5 bases and J dropped 3 bases, with 10 bases sitting between them. The V gene's germline CDR1 is MDHEN and CDR2 SYDVKM. The CDR3 is 13 amino acids. CDR3 loop: CASSTGIDYGYTF. CDR3 nucleotides: TGTGCCAGCAGTACAGGGATTGACTATGGCTACACCTTC.

The CDR3 nucleotides are TGTGCCAGCAGCTCCAAAACCGGGACAGGGAGGCACGAGCAGTACTTC. Translated, it gives CASSSKTGTGRHEQYF. The genes are TRBV5-4 and TRBJ2-7, with 9 bases matching TRBD1. V lost 3 bases to trimming and J lost 5 bases; unmatched junction nucleotides: 12. This CDR3 is built from 16 residues. Germline CDR1 reads SGHNT; CDR2 reads YYREEE (reference sequence).

The chain employs TRBV5-1 and TRBJ2-3, with a possible D match to TRBD2 (7 bases). This CDR3 has 18 amino acids. Germline assignment: CDR1 SGHRS and CDR2 YFSETQ. The V end was cut by 2 bases, the J end by 0 bases, with 19 bases between. In DNA, the CDR3 is TGCGCCAGCAGCTTATTCGGACCGGGGGGCGATAGCACAGATACGCAGTATTTT. Translating gives CASSLFGPGGDSTDTQYF. Combining the CDR3 with reference TRBV5-1 and TRBJ2-3 gives the whole variable domain KAGVTQTPRYLIKTRGQQVTLSCSPISGHRSVSWYQQTPGQGLQFLFEYFSETQRNKGNFPGRFSGRQFSNSRSEMNVSTLELGDSALYLCASSLFGPGGDSTDTQYFGPGTRLTVL.

The chain joins TRBV7-6 to TRBJ2-3, with D tentatively TRBD2 (8 bases). The germline V gene has CDR1 SGHVS and CDR2 FNYEAQ. V gave up 4 bases and J gave up 1 base, with 18 bases separating them. The CDR3 has 17 amino acids. DNA of the CDR3: TGTGCCAGCAGCTCCAGGGGGGAGCGGGGGCGCACAGATACGCAGTATTTT. Its protein is CASSSRGERGRTDTQYF.